This T cell receptor beta chain was documented in a study of cytomegalovirus exposure and HLA in healthy donors. The germline V gene encodes CDR1 MNHEY and CDR2 SVGAGI. Losses at the gene ends were 6 bases for V and 3 bases for J; bases not matched to a gene: 6. The CDR3 is 14 amino acids. As to this clone: Its antigen is still unknown.

This PCR relied on a set of 60 Vbeta primers and 13 Jbeta primers. Original analysis: Approximately 11 million of the roughly 80 million unique TCR beta chains counted in a later analysis were shared. Profiled with immunoSEQ multiplex PCR; TCRdb holds only in-frame clones, not every one. The V and J calls and clone size are taken from that table; D and trimming were inferred from the DNA. Found here are around 150,000 clones, 65% to 85% of them singletons; the top ten hold less than 3%. The study's findings and limits: Across donors, presence/absence analyses took sequencing depth to be roughly uniform.

The J gene is TRBJ1-2, the V gene TRBV6-5; 8 bases match TRBD1. This TCR derives from a man aged 50 to 60 in good health and CMV-seronegative. The sequenced sample was PBMCs. The CDR3 loop is CASRITTGDYGYTF. The CDR3, as DNA: TGTGCCAGCAGGATAACGACAGGGGACTATGGCTACACCTTC.